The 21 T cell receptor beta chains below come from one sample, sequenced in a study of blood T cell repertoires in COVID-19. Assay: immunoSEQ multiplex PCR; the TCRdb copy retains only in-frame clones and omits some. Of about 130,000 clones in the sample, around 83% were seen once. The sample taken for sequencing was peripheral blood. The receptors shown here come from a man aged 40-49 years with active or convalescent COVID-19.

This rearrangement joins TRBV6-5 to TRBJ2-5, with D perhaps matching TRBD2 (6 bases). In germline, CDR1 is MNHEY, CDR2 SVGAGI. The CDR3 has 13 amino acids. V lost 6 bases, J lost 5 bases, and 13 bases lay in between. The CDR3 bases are TGTGCCAGCAGACGACCGAGCGGGGAGACCCAGTACTTC. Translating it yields CASRRPSGETQYF.

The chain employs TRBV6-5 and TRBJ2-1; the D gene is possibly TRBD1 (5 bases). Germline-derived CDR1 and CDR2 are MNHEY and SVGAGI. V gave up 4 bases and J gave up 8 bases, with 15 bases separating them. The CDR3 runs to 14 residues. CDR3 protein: CASSFSRRVDEQFF. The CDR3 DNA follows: TGTGCCAGCAGTTTTTCTCGCAGGGTGGATGAGCAGTTCTTC.

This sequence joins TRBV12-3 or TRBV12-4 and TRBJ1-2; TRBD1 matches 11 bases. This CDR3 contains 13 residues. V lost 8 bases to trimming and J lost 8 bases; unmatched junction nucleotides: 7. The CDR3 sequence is CASRSGTGGGYTF. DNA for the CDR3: TGTGCCAGCCGATCCGGGACAGGGGGAGGCTACACCTTC.

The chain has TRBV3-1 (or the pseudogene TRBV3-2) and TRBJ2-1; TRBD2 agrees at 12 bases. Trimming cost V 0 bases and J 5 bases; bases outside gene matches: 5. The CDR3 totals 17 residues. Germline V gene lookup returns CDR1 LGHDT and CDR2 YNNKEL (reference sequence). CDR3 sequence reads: CASSQEWPSGGDNEQFF. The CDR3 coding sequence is TGTGCCAGCAGCCAAGAGTGGCCTAGCGGGGGGGACAATGAGCAGTTCTTC.

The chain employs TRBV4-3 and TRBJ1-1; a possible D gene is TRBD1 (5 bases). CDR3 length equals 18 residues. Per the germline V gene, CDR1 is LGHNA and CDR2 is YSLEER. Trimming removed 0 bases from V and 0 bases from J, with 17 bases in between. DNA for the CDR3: TGCGCCAGCAGCCAAGATGGGTTCAGGGCAGGAATGAACACTGAAGCTTTCTTT. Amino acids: CASSQDGFRAGMNTEAFF.

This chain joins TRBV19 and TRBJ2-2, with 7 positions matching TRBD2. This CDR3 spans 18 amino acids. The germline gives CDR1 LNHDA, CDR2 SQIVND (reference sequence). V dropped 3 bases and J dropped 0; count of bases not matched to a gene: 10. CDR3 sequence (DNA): TGTGCCAGTAGTATGATTCGGGGCGCGGGAGCGAACACCGGGGAGCTGTTTTTT. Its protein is CASSMIRGAGANTGELFF.

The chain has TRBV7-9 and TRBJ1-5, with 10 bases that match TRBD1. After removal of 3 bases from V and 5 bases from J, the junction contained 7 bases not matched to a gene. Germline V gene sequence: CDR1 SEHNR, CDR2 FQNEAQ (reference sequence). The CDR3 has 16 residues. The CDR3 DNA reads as TGTGCCAGCAGCTTGTGGGGACAGGGGAGGGATCAGCCCCAGCATTTT. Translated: CASSLWGQGRDQPQHF.

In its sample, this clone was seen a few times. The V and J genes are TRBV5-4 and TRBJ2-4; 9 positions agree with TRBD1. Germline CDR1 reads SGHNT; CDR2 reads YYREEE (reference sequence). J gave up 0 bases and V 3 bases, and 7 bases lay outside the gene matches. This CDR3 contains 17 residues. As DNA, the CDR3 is TGTGCCAGCAGCTCAAAAACAGGGGGCGCAGCCAAAAACATTCAGTACTTC. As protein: CASSSKTGGAAKNIQYF.

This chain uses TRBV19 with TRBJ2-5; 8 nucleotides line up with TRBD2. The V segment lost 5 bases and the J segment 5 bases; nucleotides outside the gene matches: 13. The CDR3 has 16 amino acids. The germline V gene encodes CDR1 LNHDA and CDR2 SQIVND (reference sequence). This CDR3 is CASSPGGLVFLETQYF. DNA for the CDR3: TGTGCCAGTAGTCCCGGGGGACTAGTCTTCTTGGAGACCCAGTACTTC.

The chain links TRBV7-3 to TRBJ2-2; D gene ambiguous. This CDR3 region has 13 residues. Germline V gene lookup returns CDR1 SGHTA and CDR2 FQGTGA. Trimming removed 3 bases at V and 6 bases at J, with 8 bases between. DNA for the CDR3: TGTGCCAGCAGCTTGGAGCCTCCCGGGGAGCTGTTTTTT. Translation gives CASSLEPPGELFF. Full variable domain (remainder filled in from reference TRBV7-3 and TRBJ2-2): GAGVSQTPSNKVTEKGKYVELRCDPISGHTALYWYRQSLGQGPEFLIYFQGTGAADDSGLPNDRFFAVRPEGSVSTLKIQRTERGDSAVYLCASSLEPPGELFFGEGSRLTVL.

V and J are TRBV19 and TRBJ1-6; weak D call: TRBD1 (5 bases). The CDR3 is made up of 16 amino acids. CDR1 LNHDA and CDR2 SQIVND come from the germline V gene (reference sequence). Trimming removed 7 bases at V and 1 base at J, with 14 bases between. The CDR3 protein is CASNPGGGSYNSPLHF. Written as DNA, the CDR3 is TGTGCCAGTAACCCCGGCGGGGGTTCCTATAATTCACCCCTCCACTTT.

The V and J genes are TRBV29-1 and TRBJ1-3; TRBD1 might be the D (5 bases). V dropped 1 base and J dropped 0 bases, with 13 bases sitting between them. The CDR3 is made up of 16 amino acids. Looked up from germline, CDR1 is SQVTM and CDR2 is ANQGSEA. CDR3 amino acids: CSVEGEGESSGNTIYF. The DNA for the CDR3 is TGCAGCGTTGAAGGAGAAGGGGAAAGCTCTGGAAACACCATATATTTT.

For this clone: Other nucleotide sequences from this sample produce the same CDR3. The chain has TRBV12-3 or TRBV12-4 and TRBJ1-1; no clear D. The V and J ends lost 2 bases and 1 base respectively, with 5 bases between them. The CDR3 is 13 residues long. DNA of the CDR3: TGTGCCAGCAGTTTACGGGGGAACACTGAAGCTTTCTTT. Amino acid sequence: CASSLRGNTEAFF.

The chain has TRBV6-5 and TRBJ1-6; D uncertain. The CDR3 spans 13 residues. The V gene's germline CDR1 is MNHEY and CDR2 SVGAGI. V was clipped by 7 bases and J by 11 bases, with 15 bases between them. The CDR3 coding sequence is TGTGCCAGCAACCGGGCACCCGGGGCACCCCTCCACTTT. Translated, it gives CASNRAPGAPLHF.

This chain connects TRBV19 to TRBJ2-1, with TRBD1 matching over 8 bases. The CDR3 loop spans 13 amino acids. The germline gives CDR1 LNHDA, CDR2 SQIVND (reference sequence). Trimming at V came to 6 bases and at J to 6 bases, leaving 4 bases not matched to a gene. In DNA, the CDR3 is TGTGCCAGTAGGACAGGGGTGAGCAATGAGCAGTTCTTC. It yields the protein CASRTGVSNEQFF.

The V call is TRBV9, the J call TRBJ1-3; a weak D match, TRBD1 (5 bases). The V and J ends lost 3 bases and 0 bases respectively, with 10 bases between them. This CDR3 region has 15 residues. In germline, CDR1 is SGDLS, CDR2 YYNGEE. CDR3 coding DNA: TGTGCCAGCAGCGCTCAGGGATCCTCTGGAAACACCATATATTTT. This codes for CASSAQGSSGNTIYF.

The CDR3 region has the DNA TGTGCCAGCAGCTCCGGGACAGGTACATCACCCCTCCACTTT. Its translation is CASSSGTGTSPLHF. The chain carries TRBV3-1 (or the pseudogene TRBV3-2) and TRBJ1-6; 8 bases map to TRBD1. Trimming cost V 5 bases and J 10 bases; bases outside gene matches: 7. This CDR3 is built from 14 residues. Germline V gives CDR1 LGHDT, CDR2 YNNKEL (reference sequence).

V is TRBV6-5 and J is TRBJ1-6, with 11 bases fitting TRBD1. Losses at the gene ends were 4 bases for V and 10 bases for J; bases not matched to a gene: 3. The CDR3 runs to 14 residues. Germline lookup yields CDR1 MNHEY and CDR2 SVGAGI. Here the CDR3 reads CASSSDRGLSPLHF. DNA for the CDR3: TGTGCCAGCAGTTCGGACAGGGGGCTCTCACCCCTCCACTTT.

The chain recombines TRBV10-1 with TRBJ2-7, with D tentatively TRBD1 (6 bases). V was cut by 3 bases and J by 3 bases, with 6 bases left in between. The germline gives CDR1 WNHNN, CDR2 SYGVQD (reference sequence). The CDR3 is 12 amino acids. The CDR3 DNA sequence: TGCGCCAGCAGTGAACAGGGCTACGAGCAGTACTTC. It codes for CASSEQGYEQYF.

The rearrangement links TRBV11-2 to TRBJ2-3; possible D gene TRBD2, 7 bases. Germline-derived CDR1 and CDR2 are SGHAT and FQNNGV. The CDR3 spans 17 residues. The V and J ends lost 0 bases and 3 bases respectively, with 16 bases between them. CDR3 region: CASSLDLGGGATDTQYF. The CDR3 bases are TGTGCCAGCAGCTTAGATTTAGGCGGGGGCGCAACAGATACGCAGTATTTT.

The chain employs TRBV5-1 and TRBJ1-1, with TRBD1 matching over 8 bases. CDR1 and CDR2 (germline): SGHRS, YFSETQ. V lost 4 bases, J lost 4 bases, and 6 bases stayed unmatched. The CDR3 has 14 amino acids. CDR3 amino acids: CASSTETGVTEAFF. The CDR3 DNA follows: TGCGCCAGCAGCACCGAGACAGGGGTCACTGAAGCTTTCTTT.